A selection of T cell receptor beta chains follows, all from one sample in a study of shared clonotypes between healthy human individuals. Repertoires were generated with immunoSEQ multiplex PCR, while TCRdb's copy carries only in-frame clones and drops some. The sample comprises approximately 2,000,000 clones, about 94% of which are singletons, and approximately 1.6% rests with the top ten. Sequenced input: naive CD8+ T cells from PBMCs. All receptors derive from a man younger than 30 in good health. Some clones in this sample may be carry-over from other donors' samples. The CDR3 runs from the conserved cysteine through the conserved F or W. The D gene is left open where the match is weak. A row's size may be missing; if present it is once, few, many or a size class.

j_call: TRBJ2-3; clone_size: -; v_call: TRBV9; d_call: TRBD2; cdr3_length: 16; cdr3_aa: CASSARTSGTTDTQYF; cdr3_nt: TGTGCCAGCAGCGCGCGGACTAGCGGAACCACAGATACGCAGTATTTT
j_call: TRBJ2-7; clone_size: -; v_call: TRBV27; d_call: -; cdr3_length: 13; cdr3_aa: CASSLSVANEQYF; cdr3_nt: TGTGCCAGCAGTTTATCTGTAGCAAACGAGCAGTACTTC
j_call: TRBJ2-7; clone_size: -; v_call: TRBV30; d_call: -; cdr3_length: 13; cdr3_aa: CAWGTGFRDEQYF; cdr3_nt: TGTGCCTGGGGAACAGGGTTTAGGGACGAGCAGTACTTC
j_call: TRBJ1-1; clone_size: -; v_call: TRBV9; d_call: -; cdr3_length: 16; cdr3_aa: CASSEKQGLTNTEAFF; cdr3_nt: TGTGCCAGCAGCGAAAAACAGGGTCTCACAAACACTGAAGCTTTCTTT
j_call: TRBJ2-3; clone_size: -; v_call: TRBV20-1; d_call: TRBD2; cdr3_length: 11; cdr3_aa: CSARLADTQYF; cdr3_nt: TGCAGTGCTCGACTAGCGGATACGCAGTATTTT
j_call: TRBJ2-1; clone_size: -; v_call: TRBV6-1; d_call: -; cdr3_length: 13; cdr3_aa: CASRPPLGNEQFF; cdr3_nt: TGTGCCAGCAGGCCCCCGCTGGGGAATGAGCAGTTCTTC
j_call: TRBJ2-7; clone_size: -; v_call: TRBV2; d_call: TRBD2; cdr3_length: 15; cdr3_aa: CASRTGTSGAYEQYF; cdr3_nt: TGTGCCAGCAGAACCGGGACTAGCGGGGCCTACGAGCAGTACTTC
j_call: TRBJ2-7; clone_size: -; v_call: TRBV7-7; d_call: -; cdr3_length: 13; cdr3_aa: CASSPREGYEQYF; cdr3_nt: TGTGCCAGCAGCCCCCGCGAGGGCTACGAGCAGTACTTC
j_call: TRBJ2-4; clone_size: -; v_call: TRBV6-5; d_call: TRBD1; cdr3_length: 15; cdr3_aa: CASRPWTGSKNIQYF; cdr3_nt: TGTGCCAGCAGACCGTGGACAGGGTCAAAAAACATTCAGTACTTC
j_call: TRBJ2-7; clone_size: -; v_call: TRBV27; d_call: TRBD1; cdr3_length: 14; cdr3_aa: CASSTGTAYEEQYF; cdr3_nt: TGTGCCAGCAGCACCGGGACAGCCTACGAGGAGCAGTACTTC
j_call: TRBJ1-1; clone_size: -; v_call: TRBV5-8; d_call: TRBD1; cdr3_length: 14; cdr3_aa: CASSSRDRNTEAFF; cdr3_nt: TGTGCCAGCAGCTCGAGGGACAGGAACACTGAAGCTTTCTTT
j_call: TRBJ2-7; clone_size: -; v_call: TRBV11-2; d_call: -; cdr3_length: 17; cdr3_aa: CASSLDRGERSSYEQYF; cdr3_nt: TGTGCCAGCAGCTTAGATCGAGGAGAGAGGAGCTCCTACGAGCAGTACTTC
j_call: TRBJ2-1; clone_size: once; v_call: TRBV6-6; d_call: -; cdr3_length: 15; cdr3_aa: CASSYEYEAYNEQFF; cdr3_nt: TGTGCCAGCAGTTACGAGTACGAGGCCTACAATGAGCAGTTCTTC
j_call: TRBJ1-5; clone_size: once; v_call: TRBV28; d_call: -; cdr3_length: 16; cdr3_aa: CASRTARGWGNQPQHF; cdr3_nt: TGTGCCAGCAGAACGGCCAGGGGCTGGGGCAATCAGCCCCAGCATTTT
j_call: TRBJ2-7; clone_size: -; v_call: TRBV5-6; d_call: -; cdr3_length: 14; cdr3_aa: CASSFATASYEQYF; cdr3_nt: TGTGCCAGCAGCTTCGCAACAGCCTCCTACGAGCAGTACTTC
j_call: TRBJ1-1; clone_size: -; v_call: TRBV6-1; d_call: -; cdr3_length: 15; cdr3_aa: CASSDHRALNTEAFF; cdr3_nt: TGTGCCAGCAGTGACCACAGGGCACTGAACACTGAAGCTTTCTTT
j_call: TRBJ1-1; clone_size: few; v_call: TRBV9; d_call: -; cdr3_length: 13; cdr3_aa: CASSAGGNTEAFF; cdr3_nt: TGTGCCAGCAGCGCAGGAGGCAACACTGAAGCTTTCTTT
j_call: TRBJ1-3; clone_size: -; v_call: TRBV4-1; d_call: -; cdr3_length: 18; cdr3_aa: CASSQPLGGFVSGNTIYF; cdr3_nt: TGCGCCAGCAGCCAACCCCTGGGCGGGTTTGTCTCTGGAAACACCATATATTTT
j_call: TRBJ2-5; clone_size: once; v_call: TRBV9; d_call: -; cdr3_length: 15; cdr3_aa: CASSVNSKPRETQYF; cdr3_nt: TGTGCCAGCAGCGTTAACTCGAAGCCCCGGGAGACCCAGTACTTC
j_call: TRBJ1-1; clone_size: -; v_call: TRBV4-1; d_call: TRBD1; cdr3_length: 15; cdr3_aa: CASSHGQGLNTEAFF; cdr3_nt: TGCGCCAGCAGCCACGGACAGGGCCTGAACACTGAAGCTTTCTTT
j_call: TRBJ1-1; clone_size: -; v_call: TRBV4-1; d_call: -; cdr3_length: 15; cdr3_aa: CASSHDRGRGTEAFF; cdr3_nt: TGCGCCAGCAGCCACGATAGGGGTAGAGGGACTGAAGCTTTCTTT
j_call: TRBJ2-7; clone_size: -; v_call: TRBV12-5; d_call: -; cdr3_length: 17; cdr3_aa: CASGSRWPGLHPPQQYF; cdr3_nt: TGTGCTAGTGGCTCCCGGTGGCCGGGACTCCATCCCCCCCAGCAGTACTTC
j_call: TRBJ2-7; clone_size: -; v_call: TRBV18; d_call: -; cdr3_length: 13; cdr3_aa: CASSPLKKAEQYF; cdr3_nt: TGTGCCAGCTCACCATTGAAGAAGGCCGAGCAGTACTTC
j_call: TRBJ1-3; clone_size: -; v_call: TRBV2; d_call: -; cdr3_length: 16; cdr3_aa: CASSEMSSRTGNTIYF; cdr3_nt: TGTGCCAGCAGCGAAATGTCTTCGAGGACTGGAAACACCATATATTTT
j_call: TRBJ2-2; clone_size: once; v_call: TRBV12-5; d_call: -; cdr3_length: 17; cdr3_aa: CASGLVVGTGGTGELFF; cdr3_nt: TGTGCTAGTGGTTTGGTAGTTGGTACAGGTGGCACCGGGGAGCTGTTTTTT
j_call: TRBJ2-2; clone_size: -; v_call: TRBV4-1; d_call: -; cdr3_length: 12; cdr3_aa: CASSQRGGELFF; cdr3_nt: TGCGCCAGCAGCCAACGGGGCGGGGAGCTGTTTTTT
j_call: TRBJ2-5; clone_size: -; v_call: TRBV9; d_call: TRBD2; cdr3_length: 17; cdr3_aa: CASSVGLAGDFEETQYF; cdr3_nt: TGTGCCAGCAGCGTAGGGCTAGCGGGGGACTTTGAAGAGACCCAGTACTTC
j_call: TRBJ2-7; clone_size: -; v_call: TRBV28; d_call: -; cdr3_length: 15; cdr3_aa: CASSSTGEESYEQYF; cdr3_nt: TGTGCCAGCAGTTCGACTGGGGAAGAGAGCTACGAGCAGTACTTC
j_call: TRBJ2-1; clone_size: -; v_call: TRBV4-3; d_call: -; cdr3_length: 15; cdr3_aa: CASSQPGWAYNEQFF; cdr3_nt: TGCGCCAGCAGCCAACCGGGGTGGGCCTACAATGAGCAGTTCTTC
j_call: TRBJ2-7; clone_size: once; v_call: TRBV5-1; d_call: -; cdr3_length: 15; cdr3_aa: CASSLAGIQWYEQYF; cdr3_nt: TGCGCCAGCAGCTTGGCCGGCATTCAGTGGTACGAGCAGTACTTC
j_call: TRBJ2-7; clone_size: -; v_call: TRBV4-1; d_call: -; cdr3_length: 14; cdr3_aa: CASSQARIGYEQYF; cdr3_nt: TGCGCCAGCAGCCAAGCCCGAATTGGGTACGAGCAGTACTTC
j_call: TRBJ1-1; clone_size: -; v_call: TRBV27; d_call: -; cdr3_length: 13; cdr3_aa: CASSLWEGTEAFF; cdr3_nt: TGTGCCAGCAGTTTATGGGAGGGCACTGAAGCTTTCTTT
j_call: TRBJ2-7; clone_size: -; v_call: TRBV4-3; d_call: TRBD1; cdr3_length: 14; cdr3_aa: CASSPRQGAYEQYF; cdr3_nt: TGCGCCAGCAGCCCGAGACAGGGGGCCTACGAGCAGTACTTC
j_call: TRBJ2-5; clone_size: -; v_call: TRBV4-1; d_call: TRBD1; cdr3_length: 13; cdr3_aa: CASSSTGYETQYF; cdr3_nt: TGCGCCAGCTCATCGACAGGGTACGAGACCCAGTACTTC
j_call: TRBJ2-5; clone_size: -; v_call: TRBV4-1; d_call: TRBD2; cdr3_length: 15; cdr3_aa: CASSQARASGETQYF; cdr3_nt: TGCGCCAGCAGCCAAGCCCGGGCTAGCGGAGAGACCCAGTACTTC
j_call: TRBJ2-5; clone_size: -; v_call: TRBV7-8; d_call: TRBD1; cdr3_length: 16; cdr3_aa: CASSLLLRDSQETQYF; cdr3_nt: TGTGCCAGCAGTTTACTCTTAAGGGACAGCCAAGAGACCCAGTACTTC
j_call: TRBJ2-7; clone_size: -; v_call: TRBV28; d_call: -; cdr3_length: 13; cdr3_aa: CASSSTGSYEQYF; cdr3_nt: TGTGCCAGCAGTTCCACAGGGAGTTACGAGCAGTACTTC
j_call: TRBJ1-5; clone_size: -; v_call: TRBV7-9; d_call: -; cdr3_length: 14; cdr3_aa: CASSFGKMDQPQHF; cdr3_nt: TGTGCCAGCAGCTTTGGAAAGATGGATCAGCCCCAGCATTTT
j_call: TRBJ2-1; clone_size: -; v_call: TRBV11-2; d_call: TRBD2; cdr3_length: 15; cdr3_aa: CASSRLAGGGNEQFF; cdr3_nt: TGTGCCAGCAGCCGATTAGCGGGAGGGGGGAATGAGCAGTTCTTC
j_call: TRBJ2-1; clone_size: -; v_call: TRBV7-9; d_call: TRBD2; cdr3_length: 16; cdr3_aa: CASSATSGSSYNEQFF; cdr3_nt: TGTGCCAGCAGCGCAACTAGCGGAAGCTCCTACAATGAGCAGTTCTTC
j_call: TRBJ2-7; clone_size: -; v_call: TRBV19; d_call: -; cdr3_length: 17; cdr3_aa: CASSIALGTGWSYEQYF; cdr3_nt: TGTGCCAGTAGTATTGCCCTTGGAACAGGGTGGTCCTACGAGCAGTACTTC
j_call: TRBJ2-5; clone_size: -; v_call: TRBV21-1; d_call: -; cdr3_length: 16; cdr3_aa: CASSKGVSGRRETQYF; cdr3_nt: TGTGCCAGCAGCAAAGGGGTTAGCGGGAGGCGGGAGACCCAGTACTTC
j_call: TRBJ2-7; clone_size: -; v_call: TRBV28; d_call: -; cdr3_length: 17; cdr3_aa: CASSLELAGSFNYEQYF; cdr3_nt: TGTGCCAGCAGTTTAGAATTGGCTGGCAGCTTTAACTACGAGCAGTACTTC
j_call: TRBJ2-7; clone_size: -; v_call: TRBV9; d_call: TRBD2; cdr3_length: 14; cdr3_aa: CASSPGGGTYEQYF; cdr3_nt: TGTGCCAGCAGCCCTGGGGGGGGAACCTACGAGCAGTACTTC
j_call: TRBJ2-7; clone_size: -; v_call: TRBV14; d_call: TRBD1; cdr3_length: 17; cdr3_aa: CASSQDFGTGAFCEQYF; cdr3_nt: TGTGCCAGCAGCCAAGATTTCGGGACAGGGGCTTTCTGCGAGCAGTACTTC
j_call: TRBJ1-2; clone_size: -; v_call: TRBV19; d_call: -; cdr3_length: 15; cdr3_aa: CASSIDAGNLYGYTF; cdr3_nt: TGTGCCAGTAGTATAGACGCCGGGAATCTCTATGGCTACACCTTC
j_call: TRBJ1-1; clone_size: once; v_call: TRBV7-3; d_call: -; cdr3_length: 14; cdr3_aa: CASSLTGGGTEAFF; cdr3_nt: TGTGCCAGCAGCTTAACAGGGGGTGGAACTGAAGCTTTCTTT
j_call: TRBJ2-7; clone_size: -; v_call: TRBV2; d_call: -; cdr3_length: 12; cdr3_aa: CASRPSAHEQYF; cdr3_nt: TGTGCCAGCAGGCCCTCGGCCCACGAGCAGTACTTC
j_call: TRBJ1-2; clone_size: -; v_call: TRBV7-9; d_call: -; cdr3_length: 12; cdr3_aa: CASSPGAYGYTF; cdr3_nt: TGTGCCAGCAGTCCTGGGGCCTATGGCTACACCTTC
j_call: TRBJ2-7; clone_size: -; v_call: TRBV2; d_call: TRBD2; cdr3_length: 17; cdr3_aa: CASSKTSGRAKIYEQYF; cdr3_nt: TGTGCCAGCAGCAAGACTAGCGGGAGGGCTAAAATCTACGAGCAGTACTTC
j_call: TRBJ2-7; clone_size: -; v_call: TRBV11-2; d_call: -; cdr3_length: 13; cdr3_aa: CASSNTRSYEQYF; cdr3_nt: TGTGCCAGCAGCAACACACGCTCCTACGAGCAGTACTTC
j_call: TRBJ1-1; clone_size: -; v_call: TRBV10-3; d_call: -; cdr3_length: 14; cdr3_aa: CAISGKVLNTEAFF; cdr3_nt: TGTGCCATCAGTGGAAAGGTTTTGAACACTGAAGCTTTCTTT
j_call: TRBJ2-1; clone_size: -; v_call: TRBV11-2; d_call: -; cdr3_length: 15; cdr3_aa: CASSLSAGTYNEQFF; cdr3_nt: TGTGCCAGCAGCTTATCTGCGGGGACCTACAATGAGCAGTTCTTC
j_call: TRBJ2-1; clone_size: -; v_call: TRBV30; d_call: -; cdr3_length: 13; cdr3_aa: CAWSVGADNEQFF; cdr3_nt: TGTGCCTGGAGTGTAGGCGCGGACAATGAGCAGTTCTTC
j_call: TRBJ2-7; clone_size: -; v_call: TRBV9; d_call: TRBD2; cdr3_length: 14; cdr3_aa: CASSAGLAGAEQYF; cdr3_nt: TGTGCCAGCAGCGCGGGACTAGCGGGAGCGGAGCAGTACTTC
j_call: TRBJ2-7; clone_size: -; v_call: TRBV27; d_call: -; cdr3_length: 11; cdr3_aa: CASSFAGEQYF; cdr3_nt: TGTGCCAGCAGTTTCGCGGGCGAGCAGTACTTC
j_call: TRBJ1-5; clone_size: few; v_call: TRBV2; d_call: TRBD1; cdr3_length: 14; cdr3_aa: CASMGQGSNQPQHF; cdr3_nt: TGTGCCAGCATGGGACAGGGGAGCAATCAGCCCCAGCATTTT
j_call: TRBJ2-3; clone_size: -; v_call: TRBV6-1; d_call: -; cdr3_length: 10; cdr3_aa: CASREDTQYF; cdr3_nt: TGTGCCAGCAGGGAAGATACGCAGTATTTT
j_call: TRBJ2-7; clone_size: once; v_call: TRBV9; d_call: -; cdr3_length: 14; cdr3_aa: CASSTMESSYEQYF; cdr3_nt: TGTGCCAGCAGCACCATGGAAAGCTCCTACGAGCAGTACTTC